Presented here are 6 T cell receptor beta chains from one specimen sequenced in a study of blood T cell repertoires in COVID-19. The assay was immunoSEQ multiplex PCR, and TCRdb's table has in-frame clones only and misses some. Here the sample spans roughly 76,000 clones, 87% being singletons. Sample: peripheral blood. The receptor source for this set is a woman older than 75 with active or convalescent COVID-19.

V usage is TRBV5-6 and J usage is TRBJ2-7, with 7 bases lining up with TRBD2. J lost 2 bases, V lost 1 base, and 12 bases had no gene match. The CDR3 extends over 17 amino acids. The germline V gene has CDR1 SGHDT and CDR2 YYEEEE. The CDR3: CASSLRRGGPSAYEQYF. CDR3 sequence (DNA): TGTGCCAGCAGCTTGCGGCGCGGGGGACCCTCGGCCTACGAGCAGTACTTC. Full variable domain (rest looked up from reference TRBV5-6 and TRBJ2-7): DAGVTQSPTHLIKTRGQQVTLRCSPKSGHDTVSWYQQALGQGPQFIFQYYEEEERQRGNFPDRFSGHQFPNYSSELNVNALLLGDSALYLCASSLRRGGPSAYEQYFGPGTRLTVT.

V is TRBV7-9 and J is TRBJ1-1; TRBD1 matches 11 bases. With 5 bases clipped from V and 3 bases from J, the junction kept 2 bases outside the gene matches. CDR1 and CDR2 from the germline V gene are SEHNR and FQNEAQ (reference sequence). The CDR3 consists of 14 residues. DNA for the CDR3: TGTGCCAGCAGCGGACAGGGGGCTTACACTGAAGCTTTCTTT. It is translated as CASSGQGAYTEAFF. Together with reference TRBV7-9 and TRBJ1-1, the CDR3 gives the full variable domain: DTGVSQNPRHKITKRGQNVTFRCDPISEHNRLYWYRQTLGQGPEFLTYFQNEAQLEKSRLLSDRFSAERPKGSFSTLEIQRTEQGDSAMYLCASSGQGAYTEAFFGQGTRLTVV.

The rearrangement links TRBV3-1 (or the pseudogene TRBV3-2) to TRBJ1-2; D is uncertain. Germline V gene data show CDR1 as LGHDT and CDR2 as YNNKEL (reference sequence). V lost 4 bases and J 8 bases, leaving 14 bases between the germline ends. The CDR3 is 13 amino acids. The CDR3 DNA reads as TGTGCCAGCAGCCCCCGGGCCACGGGAGGCTACACCTTC. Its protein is CASSPRATGGYTF.

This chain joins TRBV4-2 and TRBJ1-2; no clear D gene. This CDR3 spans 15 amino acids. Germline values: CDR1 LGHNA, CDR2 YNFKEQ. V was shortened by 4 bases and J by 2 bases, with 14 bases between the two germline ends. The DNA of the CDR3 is TGTGCCAGCAGCCCGACCGAGAGGGAAAACTATGGCTACACCTTC. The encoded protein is CASSPTERENYGYTF.

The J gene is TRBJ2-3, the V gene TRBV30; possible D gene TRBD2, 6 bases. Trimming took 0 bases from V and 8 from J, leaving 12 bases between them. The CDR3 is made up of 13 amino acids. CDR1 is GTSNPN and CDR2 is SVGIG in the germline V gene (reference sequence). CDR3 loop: CAWSVVAEGTQYF. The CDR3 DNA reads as TGTGCCTGGAGTGTGGTTGCGGAGGGTACGCAGTATTTT.

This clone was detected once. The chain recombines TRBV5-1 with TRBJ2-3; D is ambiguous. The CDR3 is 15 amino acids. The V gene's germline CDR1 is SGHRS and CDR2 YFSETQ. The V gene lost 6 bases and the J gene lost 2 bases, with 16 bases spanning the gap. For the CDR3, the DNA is TGCGCCAGCACCACGGCGGTCGGCGACACAGATACGCAGTATTTT. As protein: CASTTAVGDTDTQYF.